A single sample gave rise to the 9 T cell receptor beta chains below, sequenced in a study of TET2 disruption in CD19-targeted CAR T cells. Documented treatment: autologous CTL019 cells: CD19 CAR with 4-1BB and CD3 zeta domains. Only in-frame clones appear in the TCRdb table, and some are missing; sequencing was by immunoSEQ multiplex PCR. Recorded here are about 25,000 clones; the top ten clones represent 1.9%. Their cognate antigens are unknown. Sequenced material: CD8- CAR+ T cells sorted from cultured blood T cells, taken for CD19 CAR T cell therapy. Documented subset: CD8-negative CAR-positive T cells from the infusion product. These receptor sequences come from a man between 65 and 85 years old with chronic lymphocytic leukemia.

Comment on this clone: The CDR3 end is not reached by the read, which stops 3 residues before it; the germline J gene fills it in. This chain uses TRBV5-6 with TRBJ1-1, with TRBD1 identical over 7 bases. In germline, CDR1 is SGHDT, CDR2 YYEEEE. The V and J ends lost 4 bases and 4 bases, in that order; junction bases with no gene match: 7. The CDR3 length is 14 residues. The CDR3 sequence is CASSPDRVGTEAFF. The sequenced CDR3 bases are TGTGCCAGCAGCCCAGACAGGGTAGGCACTGAA.

Worth noting for this clone: The read falls 3 residues short of the CDR3 end, and the missing part is taken from the germline J gene. This sequence joins TRBV7-6 and TRBJ2-5, with TRBD1 matching over 7 bases. V lost 1 base to trimming and J lost 7 bases; unmatched junction nucleotides: 9. CDR1 is SGHVS and CDR2 is FNYEAQ in the germline V gene. The CDR3 spans 15 residues. The CDR3 bases that were read are TGTGCCAGCAGCTTAGTAGTCGACAGGGAAGGGACC. Amino acids: CASSLVVDREGT. The entire CDR3 is CASSLVVDREGTQYF.

The chain's CDR3 is CASSLNRGVGQETQYF. The covered CDR3 bases are TGTGCCAGCAGCTTGAACAGGGGAGTGGGGCAAGAGACC. The chain combines TRBV13 with TRBJ2-5, with 7 bases matching TRBD1. The read is 3 residues too short to cover the CDR3 end, so that end is filled in from the germline J gene. The ends lost 3 bases at V and 2 bases at J; junction bases unmatched: 9. The CDR3 totals 16 residues. In germline, CDR1 is PRHDT, CDR2 FYEKMQ (reference sequence).

Comments on this clone: The read ends 3 residues before the CDR3 terminus; that terminus is restored from the germline J gene. This chain connects TRBV7-3 to TRBJ2-6; D uncertain. Per the germline V gene, CDR1 is SGHTA and CDR2 is FQGTGA. CDR3 length: 14 residues. Trimming pared 5 bases from V and 3 bases from J, leaving 8 bases between. The CDR3 loop reads CASSQTGGANVLTF. CDR3 DNA (partial): TGTGCCAGCAGCCAAACCGGTGGGGCCAACGTC.

A remark on this clone: The DNA ends 3 residues before the CDR3 does, and the rest of the CDR3 is filled in from the germline J gene. This chain joins TRBV7-9 and TRBJ2-4; maybe TRBD2 (6 bases). The CDR3 contains 15 residues. Germline V gene sequence: CDR1 SEHNR, CDR2 FQNEAQ (reference sequence). Partial CDR3 DNA: TGTGCCAGCAGTCCTAGACTAGTTCTATGGGAGACT. Protein sequence: CASSPRLVLWET. The full-length CDR3 reads as CASSPRLVLWETQYF.

To note about this clone: The observed sequence ends 3 residues before the CDR3 terminus, with the missing tail filled in from the germline J gene. The gene calls are TRBV5-8 and TRBJ1-1, with D possibly matching TRBD1 (6 bases). The CDR3 runs to 15 residues. The V end was cut by 0 bases, the J end by 0 bases, with 9 bases between. Per the germline V gene, CDR1 is SGHTS and CDR2 is YDEGEE. The part of the CDR3 DNA that was read is TGTGCCAGCAGCTTGGCGGCAGGGGTGAACACTGAA. Its protein product is CASSLAAGVNTE. The full CDR3 is CASSLAAGVNTEAFF. Using reference TRBV5-8 and TRBJ1-1 for the parts outside the CDR3, the full variable domain is EAGVTQSPTHLIKTRGQQATLRCSPISGHTSVYWYQQALGLGLQFLLWYDEGEERNRGNFPPRFSGRQFPNYSSELNVNALELEDSALYLCASSLAAGVNTEAFFGQGTRLTVV.

As regards this clone: The read ends 3 residues shy of where the CDR3 ends; the end is completed using the germline J gene. The V gene is TRBV19, the J gene TRBJ2-4; 10 bases fit TRBD1. CDR3 size: 15 residues. Germline V gene sequence: CDR1 LNHDA, CDR2 SQIVND (reference sequence). This CDR3 is CASRALLGQGNGQYF. The sequenced part of the CDR3 DNA is TGTGCCAGTAGGGCTCTTCTGGGACAGGGGAATGGT.

Concerning this clone itself: The read stops 3 residues short of the end of the CDR3; the missing end is completed from the germline J gene. The chain combines TRBV24-1 with TRBJ2-2; TRBD1 matches 8 bases. V trimming: 9 bases; J trimming: 2 bases; junction bases outside the gene matches: 4. Germline-derived CDR1 and CDR2 are KGHDR and SFDVKD. This CDR3 has 14 amino acids. The CDR3 bases that were read are TGTGCCACCCGGGGACAGGCAAACACCGGGGAG. The encoded protein is CATRGQANTGE. The full-length CDR3 reads as CATRGQANTGELFF.

As concerns this clone: The read is 3 residues too short to cover the CDR3 end, so that end is filled in from the germline J gene. The chain links TRBV20-1 to TRBJ2-1; possibly TRBD2 for D (6 bases). The CDR3 runs to 15 residues. Germline V gives CDR1 DFQATT, CDR2 SNEGSKA (reference sequence). Trimming cost V 2 bases and J 2 bases, with 13 bases left between them. CDR3 region: CSARPLASTYNEQFF. The CDR3 bases that were read are TGCAGTGCTAGACCACTAGCATCCACCTACAATGAG.